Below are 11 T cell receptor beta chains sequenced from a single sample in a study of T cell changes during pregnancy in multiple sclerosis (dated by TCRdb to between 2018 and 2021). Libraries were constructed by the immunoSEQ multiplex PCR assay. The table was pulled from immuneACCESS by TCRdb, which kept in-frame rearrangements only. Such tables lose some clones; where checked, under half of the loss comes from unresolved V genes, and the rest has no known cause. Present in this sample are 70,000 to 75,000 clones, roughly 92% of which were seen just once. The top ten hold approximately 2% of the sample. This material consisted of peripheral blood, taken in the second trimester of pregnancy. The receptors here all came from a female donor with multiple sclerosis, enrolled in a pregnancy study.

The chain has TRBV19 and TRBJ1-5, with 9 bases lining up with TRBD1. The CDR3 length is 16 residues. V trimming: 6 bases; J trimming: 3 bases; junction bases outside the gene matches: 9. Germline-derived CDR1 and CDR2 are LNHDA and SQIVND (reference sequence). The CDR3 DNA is TGTGCCAGTAGAAACCCCGGGACAGGGCCCAATCAGCCCCAGCATTTT. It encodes CASRNPGTGPNQPQHF.

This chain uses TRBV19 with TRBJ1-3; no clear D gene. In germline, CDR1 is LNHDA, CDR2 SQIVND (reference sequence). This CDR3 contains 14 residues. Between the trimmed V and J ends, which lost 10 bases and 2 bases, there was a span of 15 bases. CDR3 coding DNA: TGTGCCACCCGTACCGGGTCGGCTGGAAACACCATATATTTT. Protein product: CATRTGSAGNTIYF.

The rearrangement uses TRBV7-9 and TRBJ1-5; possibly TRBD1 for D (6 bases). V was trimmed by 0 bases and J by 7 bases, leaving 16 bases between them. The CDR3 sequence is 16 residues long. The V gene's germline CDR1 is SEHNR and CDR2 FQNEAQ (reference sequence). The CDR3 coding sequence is TGTGCCAGCAGCTTAGCCTCCGGGCAGGGGAGACAGCCCCAGCATTTT. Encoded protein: CASSLASGQGRQPQHF.

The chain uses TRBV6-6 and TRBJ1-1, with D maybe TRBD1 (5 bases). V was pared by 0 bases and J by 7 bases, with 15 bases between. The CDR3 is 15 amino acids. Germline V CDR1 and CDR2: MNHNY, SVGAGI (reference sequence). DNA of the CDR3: TGTGCCAGCAGTTACTCGTTAAACAGGCCGTTTGAAGCTTTCTTT. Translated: CASSYSLNRPFEAFF.

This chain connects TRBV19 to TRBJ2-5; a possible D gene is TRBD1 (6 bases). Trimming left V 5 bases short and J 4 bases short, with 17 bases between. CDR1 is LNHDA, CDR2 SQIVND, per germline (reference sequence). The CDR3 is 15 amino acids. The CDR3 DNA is TGTGCCAGTAGTTCACGAGGGGGTTGGGGAGAGACCCAGTACTTC. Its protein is CASSSRGGWGETQYF.

CDR3 protein: CASSLGLRDSSGNTIYF. The CDR3 DNA reads TGCGCCAGCAGCTTGGGGCTCCGGGACAGCTCTGGAAACACCATATATTTT. V and J are TRBV5-1 and TRBJ1-3; 7 nucleotides align to TRBD1. J gave up 0 bases and V 0 bases, and 6 bases lay outside the gene matches. The CDR3 runs 17 residues. Germline-derived CDR1 and CDR2 are SGHRS and YFSETQ.

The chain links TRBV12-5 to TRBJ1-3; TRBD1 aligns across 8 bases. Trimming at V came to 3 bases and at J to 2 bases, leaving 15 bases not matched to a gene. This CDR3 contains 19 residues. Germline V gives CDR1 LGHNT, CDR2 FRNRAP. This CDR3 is CASGFSPMDRVPPGNTIYF. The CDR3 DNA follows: TGTGCTAGTGGTTTCTCTCCTATGGACAGGGTTCCCCCTGGAAACACCATATATTTT.

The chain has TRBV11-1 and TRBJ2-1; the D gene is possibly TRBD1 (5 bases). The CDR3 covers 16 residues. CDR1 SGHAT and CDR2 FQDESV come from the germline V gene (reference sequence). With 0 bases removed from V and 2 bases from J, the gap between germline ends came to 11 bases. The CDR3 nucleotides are TGTGCCAGCAGCTTAGCGTTGACAGAACCCTACAATGAGCAGTTCTTC. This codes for CASSLALTEPYNEQFF.

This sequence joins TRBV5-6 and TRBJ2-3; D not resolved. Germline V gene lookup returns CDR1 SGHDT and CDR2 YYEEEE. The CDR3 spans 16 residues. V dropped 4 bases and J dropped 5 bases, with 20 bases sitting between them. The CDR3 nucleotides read TGTGCCAGCAGCGGATGGCGTAGCTCCGGAAAAGATACGCAGTATTTT. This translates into CASSGWRSSGKDTQYF. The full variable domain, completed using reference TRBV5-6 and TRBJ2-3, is DAGVTQSPTHLIKTRGQQVTLRCSPKSGHDTVSWYQQALGQGPQFIFQYYEEEERQRGNFPDRFSGHQFPNYSSELNVNALLLGDSALYLCASSGWRSSGKDTQYFGPGTRLTVL.

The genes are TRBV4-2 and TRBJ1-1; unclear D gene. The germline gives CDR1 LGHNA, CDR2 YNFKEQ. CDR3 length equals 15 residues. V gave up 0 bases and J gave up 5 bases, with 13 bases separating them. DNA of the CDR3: TGTGCCAGCAGCCAAGATCACCGTTCGGGGACTGAAGCTTTCTTT. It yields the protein CASSQDHRSGTEAFF.

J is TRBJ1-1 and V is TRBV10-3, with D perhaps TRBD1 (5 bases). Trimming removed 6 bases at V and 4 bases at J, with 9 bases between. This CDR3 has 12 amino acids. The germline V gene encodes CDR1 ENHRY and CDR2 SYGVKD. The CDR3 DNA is TGTGCCATCAGCGGTACAGGCACTGAAGCTTTCTTT. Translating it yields CAISGTGTEAFF.